The 8 T cell receptor beta chains presented below share a single source sample, sequenced in a study of neurological immune-mediated disorders. TCRdb processed the 5' RACE reads anew with MiXCR; each CDR3 protein has one entry. This sample has 65,000 to 70,000 distinct CDR3 sequences, with roughly 4% found just once. Sequencing used PBMCs. The receptors come from a man aged 50 to 60 with multiple sclerosis.

This clonotype was observed at least ten times. V gene TRBV4-2 combines with J gene TRBJ1-6, with 7 bases identical to TRBD1. The ends lost 2 bases at V and 6 bases at J; junction bases unmatched: 7. Germline V gene data show CDR1 as LGHNA and CDR2 as YNFKEQ. The CDR3 loop spans 16 amino acids. This CDR3 is CASSQSGDRLNSPLHF. The CDR3, as DNA: TGTGCCAGCAGCCAAAGCGGGGACAGACTTAATTCACCCCTCCACTTT.

There are many counts of this clonotype. J is TRBJ1-2 and V is TRBV15; perhaps TRBD1 as D (6 bases). Per germline, CDR1 LNHNV and CDR2 YYDKDF (reference sequence). The CDR3 runs to 14 residues. Trimming removed 0 bases from V and 14 bases from J, with 19 bases in between. The CDR3 sequence: CATSRDPAGERATF. CDR3 bases: TGTGCCACCAGCAGAGATCCGGCAGGGGAGAGGGCGACCTTC.

This clonotype came up many times. The V gene is TRBV25-1, the J gene TRBJ1-2; 10 bases map to TRBD1. CDR3 length: 14 amino acids. V lost 6 bases to trimming and J lost 3 bases; unmatched junction nucleotides: 4. Germline V gene lookup returns CDR1 MGHDK and CDR2 SYGVNS. The CDR3, as DNA: TGTGCCAGCAGCGAGACAGGGGGCCACTATGGCTACACCTTC. Its translation is CASSETGGHYGYTF.

This clonotype was seen only a few times. The junction differs from germline at one of its ends, possibly a read error. The chain is built from TRBV6-6 and TRBJ1-5, with D perhaps matching TRBD1 (6 bases). The CDR3 is 19 amino acids. Looked up from germline, CDR1 is MNHNY and CDR2 is SVGAGI (reference sequence). The DNA of the CDR3 is TGTGCCAGCAGTTACTCGAGTGGTAGGGGGGTAGGCCCCAATCAGCCCCAGAATTTT. Translating it yields CASSYSSGRGVGPNQPQNF.

This clonotype was counted many times. V usage is TRBV6-5 and J usage is TRBJ2-5, with D possibly being TRBD2 (5 bases). Trimming cost V 3 bases and J 5 bases, with 10 bases left between them. Germline assignment: CDR1 MNHEY and CDR2 SVGAGI. CDR3 size: 13 residues. Here the CDR3 DNA reads TGTGCCAGCAGTTATTCACCGGGGGAGACCCAGTACTTC. This codes for CASSYSPGETQYF.

Comment on this clonotype: No conserved phenylalanine or tryptophan ends this CDR3, so it is likely a read error. The chain carries TRBV7-2 and TRBJ2-1; D gene uncertain. This CDR3 comprises 14 residues. The V gene's germline CDR1 is SGHTA and CDR2 FQGNSA. V was shortened by 2 bases and J by 2 bases, with 7 bases between the two germline ends. CDR3 in amino acids: CASSLRRAYNEQFN. Written as DNA, the CDR3 is TGTGCCAGCAGCTTACGACGGGCCTACAATGAGCAGTTCAAC.

In its sample, this clonotype was seen a few times. A much larger clone sits a single nucleotide away, making a read error possible. This chain links TRBV28 with TRBJ1-2; D remains ambiguous. This CDR3 is 13 amino acids long. CDR1 is MDHEN, CDR2 SYDVKM, per germline. V was trimmed by 5 bases and J by 4 bases, leaving 11 bases between them. CDR3 loop: CASSLNLSYGYTF. The CDR3 nucleotides read TGTGCCAGCAGTCTTAATTTATCCTATGGCTACACCTTC.

This clonotype showed up many times. The rearrangement uses TRBV9 and TRBJ2-3; D remains ambiguous. This CDR3 region has 13 residues. Germline values: CDR1 SGDLS, CDR2 YYNGEE. The germline V and J ends were trimmed by 1 base and 6 bases, with 9 bases remaining between them. In DNA, the CDR3 is TGTGCCAGCAGCGTACGCCCGGCCGATACGCAGTATTTT. Protein sequence: CASSVRPADTQYF.